One and the same sample provided the 19 T cell receptor beta chains below, sequenced in a study of regulatory T cells in long-lasting Graves disease. Time point defined: newly diagnosed GD, antithyroid drugs for less than 3 months. PBMC RNA served as the TCR library source. Combining iRepertoire HTBI primers with Arm-PCR of CDR3 regions, the authors built TCR beta libraries. TCRdb reprocessed the multiplex PCR reads with MiXCR, giving one entry per CDR3 protein. The sample records some 230,000 distinct CDR3 sequences, 18% being singletons. Sequencing was performed on peripheral blood mononuclear cells (PBMCs), taken at new diagnosis, from a patient treated with antithyroid drugs. All receptors derive from a female donor with Graves disease.

This clonotype was counted at least ten times. The chain employs TRBV7-3 and TRBJ2-3, with D possibly matching TRBD2 (5 bases). Germline values: CDR1 SGHTA, CDR2 FQGTGA. Trimming took 2 bases from V and 1 from J, leaving 25 bases between them. The CDR3 runs to 20 residues. The CDR3, as DNA: TGTGCCAGCAGCTTATTATCGGAGGACCGGGTCTCTTTGGGCACAGATACGCAGTATTTT. Amino acids: CASSLLSEDRVSLGTDTQYF.

The genes are TRBV20-1 and TRBJ2-6; perhaps TRBD2 as D (5 bases). This CDR3 region has 16 residues. Trimming took off 0 bases at V and 3 bases at J, with 12 bases between the two ends. Germline lookup yields CDR1 DFQATT and CDR2 SNEGSKA (reference sequence). CDR3 bases: TGCAGTGCTAGAGATCTTAGGACTGGTGGGGCCAACGTCCTGACTTTC. This translates into CSARDLRTGGANVLTF.

This clonotype came up many times. The rearrangement joins TRBV27 to TRBJ1-3; D not resolved. CDR3 size: 16 residues. CDR1 and CDR2 from the germline V gene are MNHEY and SMNVEV (reference sequence). V dropped 5 bases and J dropped 0 bases, with 14 bases sitting between them. CDR3: CASSKLVFNSGNTIYF. CDR3 in DNA: TGTGCCAGCAGTAAGTTGGTGTTCAACTCTGGAAACACCATATATTTT.

The sample holds many counts of this clonotype. This rearrangement joins TRBV6-5 to TRBJ2-1; 11 bases match TRBD2. This CDR3 has 18 residues. CDR1 and CDR2 (germline): MNHEY, SVGAGI. The V segment lost 0 bases and the J segment 4 bases; nucleotides outside the gene matches: 8. The CDR3 coding sequence is TGTGCCAGCAGTTACTCGGGGGGACTAGCGGACATATACAATGAGCAGTTCTTC. Amino acid sequence: CASSYSGGLADIYNEQFF.

V is TRBV19 and J is TRBJ1-3, with D possibly matching TRBD1 (5 bases). V lost 8 bases and J lost 0, with 14 bases in between. CDR1 is LNHDA and CDR2 is SQIVND in the germline V gene (reference sequence). There are 15 residues in the CDR3. The CDR3 DNA reads TGTGCCAGTCGGAGGGGCTTTTCCTCTGGAAACACCATATATTTT. Translating it yields CASRRGFSSGNTIYF.

The rearrangement uses TRBV19 and TRBJ2-1; 8 bases align to TRBD2. The CDR3 is 16 amino acids. J was trimmed by 0 bases and V by 5 bases; bases with no gene match: 6. Germline CDR1 LNHDA, CDR2 SQIVND (reference sequence). CDR3 nucleotide sequence: TGTGCCAGTAGTGAGTATGGGACTAGCTCCTACAATGAGCAGTTCTTC. Residues: CASSEYGTSSYNEQFF.

This clonotype appeared many times. V and J are TRBV7-9 and TRBJ1-2; D gene unclear. Germline CDR1 reads SEHNR; CDR2 reads FQNEAQ (reference sequence). The CDR3 is 13 residues long. Trimming cost V 5 bases and J 3 bases, with 10 bases left between them. CDR3 DNA: TGTGCCAGCAGCCACATCATGGACTATGGCTACACCTTC. It translates to CASSHIMDYGYTF.

J is TRBJ2-1 and V is TRBV2; TRBD2 agrees at 13 bases. Per germline, CDR1 SNHLY and CDR2 FYNNEI. The junction had 14 bases not matched to a gene; V was cut back by 6 bases and J by 9 bases. The CDR3 has 17 amino acids. In nucleotides, the CDR3 is TGTGCCAGCAGCGCGGACACTAGCGGGAGGGCCGTCAGTGAGCAGTTCTTC. Amino acid sequence: CASSADTSGRAVSEQFF.

CDR3 sequence: CSASGQVTDTQYF. The CDR3 DNA reads TGCAGTGCTAGTGGCCAGGTCACAGATACGCAGTATTTT. The gene calls are TRBV20-1 and TRBJ2-3; unclear D gene. With 3 bases removed from V and 2 bases from J, the gap between germline ends came to 9 bases. Per the germline V gene, CDR1 is DFQATT and CDR2 is SNEGSKA (reference sequence). This CDR3 is 13 amino acids long.

This clonotype was detected many times. This chain links TRBV4-3 with TRBJ2-7; D gene uncertain. Trimming removed 1 base from V and 6 bases from J, with 10 bases in between. Germline CDR1 LGHNA, CDR2 YSLEER. The length of the CDR3 is 13 residues. CDR3 sequence (DNA): TGCGCCAGCAGCCAAGCCCAAGCGCGCGAGCAGTACTTC. It encodes CASSQAQAREQYF.

This clonotype came up many times. The chain combines TRBV2 with TRBJ1-3; 7 bases agree with TRBD1. The CDR3 sequence is 13 residues long. CDR1 is SNHLY and CDR2 is FYNNEI in the germline V gene. The V gene end was trimmed by 10 bases and the J gene end by 4 bases; junction bases not matched to a gene: 7. As DNA, the CDR3 is TGTGCCACTGGAACAGGGGTCGGAAACACCATATATTTT. It encodes CATGTGVGNTIYF. The whole variable domain, remainder taken from reference TRBV2 and TRBJ1-3, is EPEVTQTPSHQVTQMGQEVILRCVPISNHLYFYWYRQILGQKVEFLVSFYNNEISEKSEIFDDQFSVERPDGSNFTLKIRSTKLEDSAMYFCATGTGVGNTIYFGEGSWLTVV.

In its sample, this clonotype was seen a few times. V usage is TRBV14 and J usage is TRBJ2-2; the match to TRBD1 covers 12 bases. Trimming cost V 3 bases and J 6 bases; bases outside gene matches: 2. CDR1 and CDR2 from the germline V gene are SGHDN and FVKESK. This CDR3 is 15 amino acids long. This chain's CDR3 is CASSQGQGAAGELFF. DNA for the CDR3: TGTGCCAGCAGCCAGGGACAGGGGGCGGCCGGGGAGCTGTTTTTT.

This clonotype was seen ten or more times. The gene calls are TRBV7-3 and TRBJ2-1; D might be TRBD1 (6 bases). Trimming pared 5 bases from V and 11 bases from J, leaving 13 bases between. The CDR3 is 12 amino acids. Germline CDR1 SGHTA, CDR2 FQGTGA. The CDR3 spells CASSPDSHQQFF. The CDR3 DNA sequence: TGTGCCAGCAGCCCGGACAGTCATCAGCAGTTCTTC.

This clonotype has at least ten counts. V usage is TRBV30 and J usage is TRBJ1-3; D gene unclear. The V gene lost 5 bases and the J gene lost 3 bases, with 11 bases spanning the gap. From germline, CDR1 is GTSNPN and CDR2 SVGIG (reference sequence). This CDR3 has 13 residues. CDR3 DNA: TGTGCCTGGGGCCGTGGGAATGGAAACACCATATATTTT. Translation gives CAWGRGNGNTIYF.

This clonotype was seen at least ten times. The chain uses TRBV7-9 and TRBJ2-2; D uncertain. CDR1 and CDR2 (germline): SEHNR, FQNEAQ (reference sequence). V gave up 0 bases and J gave up 5 bases, with 4 bases separating them. CDR3 size: 13 residues. CDR3 loop: CASSLAWTGELFF. Written as DNA, the CDR3 is TGTGCCAGCAGCTTAGCGTGGACCGGGGAGCTGTTTTTT.

Many counts were recorded for this clonotype. The CDR3 is CASSYGGSSRTGELFF. CDR3 DNA sequence: TGTGCCAGCAGCTACGGCGGGAGTTCGAGAACCGGGGAGCTGTTTTTT. The chain carries TRBV9 and TRBJ2-2, with 7 nucleotides matching TRBD2. The V segment lost 4 bases and the J segment 5 bases; nucleotides outside the gene matches: 11. In germline, CDR1 is SGDLS, CDR2 YYNGEE. This CDR3 is built from 16 residues.

In regard to this clonotype: A far larger clone is one nucleotide away, so this likely arose from a read error. Because it lacks the conserved phenylalanine or tryptophan at the end, this CDR3 is likely a read error. The genes are TRBV11-3 and TRBJ2-7; D is possibly TRBD2 (6 bases). Trimming took off 1 base at V and 3 bases at J, with 13 bases between the two ends. Germline-derived CDR1 and CDR2 are SGHNT and YENEEA. This CDR3 contains 15 residues. The CDR3 coding sequence is TGTGCCAGCAGCTTAGCGGGAGAAGGTCTCTACGAGCAGTACCTC. Protein product: CASSLAGEGLYEQYL.

The sample holds many counts of this clonotype. The chain is built from TRBV6-5 and TRBJ1-2; possible D gene TRBD1, 6 bases. CDR1 and CDR2 (germline): MNHEY, SVGAGI. The CDR3 runs to 14 residues. Trimming took 6 bases from V and 4 from J, leaving 15 bases between them. This chain's CDR3 is CASRSSDSTYGYTF. DNA for the CDR3: TGTGCCAGCAGGTCCTCGGACAGCACCTATGGCTACACCTTC.

This clonotype was counted many times. The rearrangement uses TRBV28 and TRBJ2-7; tentative D call: TRBD2 (6 bases). This CDR3 has 13 amino acids. The V end was cut by 4 bases, the J end by 1 base, with 8 bases between. Looked up from germline, CDR1 is MDHEN and CDR2 is SYDVKM. The CDR3 spells CASSSAGSYEQYF. DNA of the CDR3: TGTGCCAGCAGTTCTGCGGGGTCCTACGAGCAGTACTTC.